A single TCR beta chain is shown here with its context. Germline V CDR1 and CDR2: LGHNA, YNFKEQ. The CDR3 has 13 amino acids. Deletions cut 0 bases from V and 3 bases from J, with 3 bases between. Libraries were prepared by immunoSEQ multiplex PCR; TCRdb keeps only in-frame clonotypes and omits some of them. This sample has roughly 48,000 clones, with approximately 85% found just once. The data were obtained in a study of OX40 agonist ivuxolimab in advanced cancers. Background on the study: The patients got ivuxolimab, which is an agonistic anti-OX40 (CD134) antibody. Dose-escalation patients were diagnosed with hepatocellular carcinoma, melanoma, renal cell cancer or head and neck cancer.

V and J are TRBV4-2 and TRBJ1-3; D gene ambiguous. This TCR was recovered from an adult with an advanced solid tumor such as melanoma, head and neck, liver or kidney cancer. This sample comprised CD4+ or CD8+ T cells sorted from blood, obtained in a trial of the OX40 agonist ivuxolimab. The CDR3 here is CASSQEHGNTIYF. CDR3 DNA sequence: TGTGCCAGCAGCCAAGAACATGGAAACACCATATATTTT.